This TCR beta chain was retrieved from a study of cytomegalovirus exposure and HLA in healthy donors. Findings and caveats of the study: Apart from CMV serostatus, no immune exposure information was available. Most of the TCR beta V segments (in an earlier analysis) were productive either about 90% or about 30% of the time. Sequences of the TCR beta chain were said to predict the HLA-A and HLA-B alleles of most subjects accurately. A later analysis found common viral pathogens apparently linked to several of the most significant clusters.

With respect to this clone: Its antigen is not identified.

The PCR employed 60 Vbeta primers together with 13 Jbeta primers. The method was immunoSEQ multiplex PCR; TCRdb's version includes in-frame clones alone and lacks a portion of them. The sample consists of some 150,000 clones, around 82% of them appearing once. The CDR3 length is 15 residues. CDR1 is SEHNR, CDR2 FQNEAQ, per germline (reference sequence). The V and J ends lost 5 bases and 7 bases, in that order; junction bases with no gene match: 7. Sequenced material: PBMCs. V gene TRBV7-9 combines with J gene TRBJ2-1, with TRBD1 identical over 11 bases. The sequence derives from a woman in her forties or fifties in good health and CMV-seropositive. The CDR3 protein is CASSNRDRGRNEQFF. CDR3 in DNA: TGTGCCAGCAGCAACCGGGACAGGGGGAGGAATGAGCAGTTCTTC.